The clone carrying this TCR beta chain showed up many times. This entry belongs to a study of blood T cells in healthy people across ages. Germline CDR1 and CDR2: MNHNY and SVGAGI (reference sequence). V lost 2 bases, J lost 7 bases, and 6 bases stayed unmatched. CDR3 length equals 14 residues. A second PCR, run for roughly 7 to 12 cycles, used a sample-barcoded 5' primer plus a J-beta primer mix. Via MiXCR, TCRdb re-called the 5' RACE reads, giving one row per CDR3 protein. The table lists some 1.5 million distinct CDR3 sequences, roughly 30% of them singletons. The chain joins TRBV6-6 to TRBJ2-5; 8 bases agree with TRBD2. The clonotype was recovered from a young woman in good health. Sequencing was carried out using blood. The CDR3 loop is CASSYDSGEVTQYF. The CDR3 DNA sequence: TGTGCCAGCAGTTACGATAGCGGGGAAGTGACCCAGTACTTC.